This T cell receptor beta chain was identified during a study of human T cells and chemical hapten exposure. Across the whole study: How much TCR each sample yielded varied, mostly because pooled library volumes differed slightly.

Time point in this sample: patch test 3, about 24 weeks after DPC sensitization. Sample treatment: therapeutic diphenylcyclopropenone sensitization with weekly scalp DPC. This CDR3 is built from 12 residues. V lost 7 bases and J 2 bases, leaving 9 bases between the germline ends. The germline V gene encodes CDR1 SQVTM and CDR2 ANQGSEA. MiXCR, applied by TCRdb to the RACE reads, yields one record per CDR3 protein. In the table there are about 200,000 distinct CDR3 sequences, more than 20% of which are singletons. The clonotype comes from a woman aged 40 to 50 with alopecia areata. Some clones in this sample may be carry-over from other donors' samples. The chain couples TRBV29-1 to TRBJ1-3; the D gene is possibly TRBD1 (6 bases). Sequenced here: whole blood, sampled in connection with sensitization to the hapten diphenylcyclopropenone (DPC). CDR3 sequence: CSAWDTGNTIYF. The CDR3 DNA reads TGCAGCGCATGGGACACTGGAAACACCATATATTTT.